The present T cell receptor beta chain was sequenced within a study of vaccination effects on CD4 cells after COVID-19. Note on this clone: The antigen remains unidentified.

Prior to sequencing, the ViraFEST assay stimulated PBMC with viral peptide pools, which expanded the antigen-specific CD4+ T cells. Following 10 days of culture, CD4+ T cells were isolated. All study participants received two doses of BNT162b2 or mRNA-1273 vaccine. The culture medium for some 2 million PBMC per well included about 9.2 IU/ml IL-2 and around 10 ug/ml peptides. The data were produced by immunoSEQ multiplex PCR, yet TCRdb's version contains in-frame clones alone and is incomplete. The data hold about 24,000 clones, with 60% to 85% observed a single time. This CDR3 is 16 amino acids long. Germline V gene lookup returns CDR1 MNHEY and CDR2 SMNVEV (reference sequence). V lost 5 bases to trimming and J lost 4 bases; unmatched junction nucleotides: 7.

This receptor was obtained from a human donor who received a COVID-19 vaccine. This chain uses TRBV27 with TRBJ2-1, with TRBD1 matching over 11 bases. The specimen was CD4+ T cells from PBMCs cultured with HCoV-NL63 spike peptides, collected after COVID-19 vaccination. CDR3 sequence reads: CASSTYRDRGYNEQFF. CDR3 DNA sequence: TGTGCCAGCAGTACATACCGGGACAGGGGGTACAATGAGCAGTTCTTC.